Only one count was recorded for the clone carrying this T cell receptor (beta chain). Its antigen is as yet unknown. This sample is drawn from a study of shared clonotypes between healthy human individuals. The V segment lost 0 bases and the J segment 0 bases; nucleotides outside the gene matches: 2. The germline CDR1 and CDR2 sequences are SGDLS and YYNGEE. This CDR3 contains 16 residues. Study findings and constraints: Even with large depth, rarefaction showed that sorted-subset sequencing was incomplete.

Several immunoSEQ plates held equal portions of the genomic DNA taken from each subset. Profiling relied on immunoSEQ multiplex PCR, and the TCRdb table lists in-frame clones only, not all of them. This table has about 2 million clones, roughly 94% appearing once. The naive CD8 fraction comprised CD45RO-negative cells positively selected for CCR7 and excluded terminally differentiated effector memory CD45RA+ cells. Sequenced input: naive CD8+ T cells sorted from blood. V usage is TRBV9 and J usage is TRBJ2-2; 7 bases agree with TRBD1. The TCR originated in a man between 18 and 35 years old in good health. CDR3 sequence (DNA): TGTGCCAGCAGCGTAGTCGGGACAGCGAACACCGGGGAGCTGTTTTTT. This codes for CASSVVGTANTGELFF.